The clone carrying this T cell receptor beta chain was seen many times. The antigen is undetermined. These data are taken from a study of T cells in Graves' hyperthyroidism and ophthalmopathy. Study at large: Specimen type is peripheral blood, collected at initial diagnosis prior to any treatment.

Exclusion of patients followed from uncontrolled infection, other autoimmune disease, pregnancy or lactation. Clinicians diagnosed patients from clinical symptoms, serum thyroxine and TRAb, thyroid ultrasound and orbital computed tomography. Amplification of TCR beta CDR3 regions was performed using RNA transcripts as template. First-round RT-PCR with HTBI primers amplified the TCR CDR3 region. In TCRdb, the multiplex PCR reads were re-called with MiXCR into one record per CDR3 protein. The profile shows under 350,000 distinct CDR3 sequences, roughly 23% of them singletons. Study-wide findings and caveats: Most expanded thyroid clonotypes above 0.001 recurred in blood.

The CDR3 is made up of 12 amino acids. The V end lost 2 bases, the J end lost 7 bases, and 5 bases lay between the germline ends. Germline lookup yields CDR1 MNHEY and CDR2 SMNVEV (reference sequence). The receptor's source is a woman aged 50 to 60 with Graves' hyperthyroidism. Sequenced sample: blood. The chain links TRBV27 to TRBJ2-2; D remains unclear. CDR3 amino acids: CASSLRFGELFF. CDR3 bases: TGTGCCAGCAGTTTAAGGTTCGGGGAGCTGTTTTTT.